This T cell receptor beta chain appears in the sequencing data of a study of cytomegalovirus exposure and HLA in healthy donors. Study-wide results and limits: In a later analysis, parvovirus B19, influenza, CMV and Epstein-Barr virus appeared linked to several top co-occurrence clusters. Listed as cytomegalovirus-associated were 150 or so TCR beta chains.

PCR was performed using 60 Vbeta and 13 Jbeta primers. Profiling relied on immunoSEQ multiplex PCR, and the TCRdb table lists in-frame clones only, not all of them. The listing contains approximately 54,000 clones. Trimming shortened V by 4 bases and J by 3 bases, and 12 bases separated the two germline ends. Germline values: CDR1 LNHDA, CDR2 SQIVND (reference sequence). The CDR3 runs 14 residues. Note on this clone: What it recognizes is unknown.

This receptor was taken from a woman between 35 and 50 years old in good health and CMV-seronegative. This chain uses TRBV19 with TRBJ1-2; maybe TRBD1 (6 bases). Sample: PBMCs. The CDR3 nucleotides are TGTGCCAGTAGTACAGGGGACCGGGACTATGGCTACACCTTC. Protein: CASSTGDRDYGYTF.